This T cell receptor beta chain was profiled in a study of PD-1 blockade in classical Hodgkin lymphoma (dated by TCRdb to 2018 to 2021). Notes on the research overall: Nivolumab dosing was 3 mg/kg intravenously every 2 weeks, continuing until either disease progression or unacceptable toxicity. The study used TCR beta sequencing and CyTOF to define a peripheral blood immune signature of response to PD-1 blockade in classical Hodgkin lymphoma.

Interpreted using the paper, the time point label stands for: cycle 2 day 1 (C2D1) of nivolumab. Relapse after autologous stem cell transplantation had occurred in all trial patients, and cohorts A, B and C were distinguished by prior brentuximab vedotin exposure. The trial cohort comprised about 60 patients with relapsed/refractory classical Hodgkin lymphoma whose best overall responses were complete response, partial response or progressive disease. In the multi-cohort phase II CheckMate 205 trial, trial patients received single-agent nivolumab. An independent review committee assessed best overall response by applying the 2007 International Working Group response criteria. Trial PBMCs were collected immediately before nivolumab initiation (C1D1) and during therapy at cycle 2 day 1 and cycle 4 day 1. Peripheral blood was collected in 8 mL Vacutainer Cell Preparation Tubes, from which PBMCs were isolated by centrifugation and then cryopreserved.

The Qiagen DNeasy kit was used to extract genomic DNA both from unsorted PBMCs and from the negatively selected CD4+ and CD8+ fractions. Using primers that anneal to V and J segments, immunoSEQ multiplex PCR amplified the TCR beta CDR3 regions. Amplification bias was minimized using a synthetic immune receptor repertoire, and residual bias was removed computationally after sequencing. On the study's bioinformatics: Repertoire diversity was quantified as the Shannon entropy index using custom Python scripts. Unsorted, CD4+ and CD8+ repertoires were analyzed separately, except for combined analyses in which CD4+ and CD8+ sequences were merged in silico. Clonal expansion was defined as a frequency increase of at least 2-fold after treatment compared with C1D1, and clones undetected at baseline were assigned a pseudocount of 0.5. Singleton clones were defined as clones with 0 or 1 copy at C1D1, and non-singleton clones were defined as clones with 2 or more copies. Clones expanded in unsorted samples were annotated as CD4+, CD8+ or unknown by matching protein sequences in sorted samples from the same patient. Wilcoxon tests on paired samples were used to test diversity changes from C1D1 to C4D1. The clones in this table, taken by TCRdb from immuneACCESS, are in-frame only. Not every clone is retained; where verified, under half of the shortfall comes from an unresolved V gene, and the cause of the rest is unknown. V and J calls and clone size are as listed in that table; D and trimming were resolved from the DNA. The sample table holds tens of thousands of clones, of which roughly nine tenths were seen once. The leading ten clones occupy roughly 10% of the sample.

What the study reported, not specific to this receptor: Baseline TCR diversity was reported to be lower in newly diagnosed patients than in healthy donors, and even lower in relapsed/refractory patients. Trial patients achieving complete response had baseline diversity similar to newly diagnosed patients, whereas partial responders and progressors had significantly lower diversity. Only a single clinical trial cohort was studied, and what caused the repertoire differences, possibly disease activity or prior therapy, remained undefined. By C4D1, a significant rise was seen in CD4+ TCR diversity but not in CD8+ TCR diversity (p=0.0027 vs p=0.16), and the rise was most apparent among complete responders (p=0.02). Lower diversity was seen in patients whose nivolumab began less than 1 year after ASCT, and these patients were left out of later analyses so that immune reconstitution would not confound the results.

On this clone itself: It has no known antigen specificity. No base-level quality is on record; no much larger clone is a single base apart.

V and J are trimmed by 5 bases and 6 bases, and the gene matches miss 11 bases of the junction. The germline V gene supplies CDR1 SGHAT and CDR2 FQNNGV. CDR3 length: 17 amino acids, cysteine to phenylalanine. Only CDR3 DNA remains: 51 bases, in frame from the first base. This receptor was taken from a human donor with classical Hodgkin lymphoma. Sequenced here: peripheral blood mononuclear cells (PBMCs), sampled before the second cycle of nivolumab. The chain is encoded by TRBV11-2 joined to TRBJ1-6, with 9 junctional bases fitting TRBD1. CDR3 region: CASSHLGQGLTNSPLHF. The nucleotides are TGTGCCAGCAGCCACCTAGGACAGGGGCTCACTAATTCACCCCTCCACTTT. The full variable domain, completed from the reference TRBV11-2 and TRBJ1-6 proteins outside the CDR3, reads EAGVAQSPRYKIIEKRQSVAFWCNPISGHATLYWYQQILGQGPKLLIQFQNNGVVDDSQLPKDRFSAERLKGVDSTLKIQPAKLEDSAVYLCASSHLGQGLTNSPLHFGNGTRLTVT.